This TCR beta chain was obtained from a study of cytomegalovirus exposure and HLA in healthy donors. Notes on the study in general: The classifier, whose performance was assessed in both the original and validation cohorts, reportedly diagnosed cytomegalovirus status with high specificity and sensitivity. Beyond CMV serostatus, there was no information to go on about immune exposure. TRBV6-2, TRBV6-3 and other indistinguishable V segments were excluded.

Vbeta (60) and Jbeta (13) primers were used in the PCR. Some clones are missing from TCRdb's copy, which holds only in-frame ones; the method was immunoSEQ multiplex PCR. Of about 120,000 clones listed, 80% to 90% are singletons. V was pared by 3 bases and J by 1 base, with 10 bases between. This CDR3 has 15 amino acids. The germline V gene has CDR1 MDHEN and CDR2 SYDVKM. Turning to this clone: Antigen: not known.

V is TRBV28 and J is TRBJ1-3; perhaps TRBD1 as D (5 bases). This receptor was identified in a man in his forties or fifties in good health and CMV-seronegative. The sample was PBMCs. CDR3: CASSFGGASGNTIYF. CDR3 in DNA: TGTGCCAGCAGTTTCGGTGGGGCGTCTGGAAACACCATATATTTT.